This passage covers 2 T cell receptor beta chains from one sample sequenced in a study of regulatory T cells in long-lasting Graves disease. Arm-PCR of CDR3 regions with iRepertoire HTBI primers generated TCR beta libraries. TCRdb re-called the multiplex PCR reads through MiXCR, storing one row per CDR3 protein. The table includes almost 450,000 distinct CDR3 sequences, 15% to 20% detected once. This sample's time point: newly diagnosed GD, antithyroid drugs for less than 3 months. After RNA was extracted from PBMCs, the TCR library was made from it. Separately, the same data were catalogued under a study of T cells in Graves' hyperthyroidism and ophthalmopathy.

Sequences were derived from peripheral blood mononuclear cells (PBMCs), sampled at new diagnosis, from a patient treated with antithyroid drugs. Source of these receptors: a woman under 40 with Graves disease.

This clonotype has only a few counts. The chain employs TRBV11-2 and TRBJ1-5; 8 bases agree with TRBD1. The CDR3 extends over 15 amino acids. Looked up from germline, CDR1 is SGHAT and CDR2 is FQNNGV. V trimming: 0 bases; J trimming: 5 bases; junction bases outside the gene matches: 3. The CDR3 coding sequence is TGTGCCAGCAGCTTAGATGCAGGGGGCTATCAGCCCCAGCATTTT. As protein: CASSLDAGGYQPQHF.

At least ten counts were recorded for this clonotype. The genes are TRBV7-8 and TRBJ2-7; 9 bases align to TRBD1. The germline CDR1 and CDR2 sequences are SGHVS and FQNEAQ. This CDR3 is 15 amino acids long. V dropped 2 bases and J dropped 2; count of bases not matched to a gene: 4. The CDR3 protein is CASSLTGGATYEQYF. The DNA of the CDR3 is TGTGCCAGCAGCTTAACAGGGGGCGCCACCTACGAGCAGTACTTC. Full variable domain (remainder filled in from reference TRBV7-8 and TRBJ2-7): GAGVSQSPRYKVAKRGQDVALRCDPISGHVSLFWYQQALGQGPEFLTYFQNEAQLDKSGLPSDRFFAERPEGSVSTLKIQRTQQEDSAVYLCASSLTGGATYEQYFGPGTRLTVT.